One sample yielded the 5 T cell receptor beta chains listed below, sequenced in a study of blood T cell repertoires in COVID-19. Sequencing used immunoSEQ multiplex PCR; TCRdb keeps in-frame clones, though not all of them. The sample carries approximately 300,000 clones, approximately 91% recorded once. The sequenced material came from PBMCs or T cells enriched from blood (not recorded which). Receptors originate from a young woman who had been exposed to COVID-19.

The chain couples TRBV7-9 to TRBJ2-5; 8 bases are shared with TRBD1. Looked up from germline, CDR1 is SEHNR and CDR2 is FQNEAQ (reference sequence). The CDR3 contains 14 residues. V was pared by 1 base and J by 4 bases, with 2 bases of the junction left unmatched. The CDR3 protein is CASSLGTGRETQYF. CDR3 in DNA: TGTGCCAGCAGCTTAGGGACAGGGAGAGAGACCCAGTACTTC.

The chain employs TRBV24-1 and TRBJ2-3, with 8 bases that match TRBD1. Trimming removed 9 bases from V and 0 bases from J; junction bases left unmatched: 7. Germline V gene data show CDR1 as KGHDR and CDR2 as SFDVKD. The CDR3 is made up of 15 amino acids. The CDR3 sequence: CATARQGSSTDTQYF. CDR3 sequence (DNA): TGTGCCACCGCGCGACAGGGGTCAAGCACAGATACGCAGTATTTT.

This sequence joins TRBV6-2 or TRBV6-3 and TRBJ1-1, with a tentative D call TRBD1 (6 bases). Germline assignment: CDR1 MNHEY and CDR2 SVGEGT. This CDR3 region has 13 residues. Trimming cost V 6 bases and J 11 bases, with 19 bases left between them. CDR3 in amino acids: CASSQIRDTYAFF. The CDR3 DNA follows: TGTGCCAGCAGCCAGATCCGGGACACTTACGCTTTCTTT.

Written as DNA, the CDR3 is TGTGCCAGCAGGGAACAGGGGACCGACACTGAAGCTTTCTTT. Encoded protein: CASREQGTDTEAFF. The J gene is TRBJ1-1, the V gene TRBV2; TRBD1 agrees at 7 bases. Germline CDR1 and CDR2: SNHLY and FYNNEI. V lost 6 bases and J lost 3; bases outside the gene matches: 7. CDR3 length: 14 residues.

V usage is TRBV4-3 and J usage is TRBJ2-7; D gene uncertain. The germline V gene encodes CDR1 LGHNA and CDR2 YSLEER. The CDR3 covers 13 residues. Trimming left V 1 base short and J 3 bases short, with 7 bases between. For the CDR3, the DNA is TGCGCCAGCAGCCAAGTGCGGTACTACGAGCAGTACTTC. Its translation: CASSQVRYYEQYF.